This is a list of T cell receptor beta chains from one sample in a study of T cell responses to AZD1222 COVID-19 vaccine. Measured with immunoSEQ multiplex PCR; TCRdb has only the in-frame clones, and not every one. This table holds approximately 73,000 clones, roughly 85% found once. The starting material was peripheral blood, obtained on day 0 of AZD1222 vaccination. Receptors were obtained from an adult in good health. The CDR3 runs from the conserved cysteine through the conserved F or W. D genes are given only for firm matches. Size is omitted from some rows. Given values are once, few, many or a class for expanded clones.

>TRBV10-3|TRBD1|TRBJ2-3|.
TGTGCCATCCAGGCGGGGACAGGGGGCGCAGATACGCAGTATTTT
CAIQAGTGGADTQYF
>TRBV11-3|.|TRBJ1-1|once
TGTGCCAGCAGCTTGGGCAACTCGGACGGTAGGACTGAAGCTTTCTTT
CASSLGNSDGRTEAFF
>TRBV6-2/TRBV6-3|TRBD1|TRBJ2-3|.
TGTGCCAGCAGCGAGTGGGACAGGGGATCAGATACGCAGTATTTT
CASSEWDRGSDTQYF
>TRBV7-3|.|TRBJ1-5|.
TGTGCCAGCAGCTTAGATCGTAGGGCGAGCAATCAGCCCCAGCATTTT
CASSLDRRASNQPQHF
>TRBV7-9|TRBD1|TRBJ1-2|.
TGTGCCAGCCCAGGGGGGAATGGCTACACCTTC
CASPGGNGYTF
>TRBV29-1|TRBD1|TRBJ1-2|.
TGCAGCGTTGACGACAGGGGAAGGGGCTACACCTTC
CSVDDRGRGYTF
>TRBV7-9|.|TRBJ2-7|.
TGTGCCAGCAGCTTACCAGAACGGACCTACGAGCAGTACTTC
CASSLPERTYEQYF
>TRBV29-1|.|TRBJ2-1|.
TGCAGCGTTGAAGAGGGGAGCTCCTACAATGAGCAGTTCTTC
CSVEEGSSYNEQFF
>TRBV28|.|TRBJ1-3|.
TGTGCCAGCAGTCCCGTTTTAGCTGGAAACACCATATATTTT
CASSPVLAGNTIYF
>TRBV24-1|TRBD2|TRBJ2-5|.
TGTGCCACCAGCGCGGGGGGGACCCAGTACTTC
CATSAGGTQYF
>TRBV24-1|.|TRBJ2-1|.
TGTGCCAACGCCTACGGTGACAATGAGCAGTTCTTC
CANAYGDNEQFF
>TRBV2|.|TRBJ2-1|.
TGTGCCAGCAGTGAACCGCAAGGGTCGTCTGGGGGGGAGCAGTTCTTC
CASSEPQGSSGGEQFF
>TRBV27|.|TRBJ1-1|.
TGTGCCAGCAGGCGGCAACCCAATGTGGCTGAAGCTTTCTTT
CASRRQPNVAEAFF
>TRBV12-5|.|TRBJ2-7|.
TGTGCTAGTGGTCTCTCGGACGAGCAGTACTTC
CASGLSDEQYF
>TRBV29-1|.|TRBJ2-1|.
TGCAGCGTTGTAGGGGACTTGTTCTCCGGTGAGCAGTTCTTC
CSVVGDLFSGEQFF
>TRBV9|TRBD2|TRBJ2-1|.
TGTGCCAGCAGCGTAGTCAGCGGGGGGGCCTCCTACAATGAGCAGTTCTTC
CASSVVSGGASYNEQFF
>TRBV19|.|TRBJ1-1|.
TGTGCCAGTAGTATAGGGATTGGACTGGGCACTGAAGCTTTCTTT
CASSIGIGLGTEAFF
>TRBV10-2|.|TRBJ1-1|.
TGCGCCAGCAGTGAGTCGGTCACCACTAACACTGAAGCTTTCTTT
CASSESVTTNTEAFF
>TRBV30|.|TRBJ1-2|once
TGTGCCTGGAGGGACCCAGCGAGGGGTAACTATGGCTACACCTTC
CAWRDPARGNYGYTF
>TRBV5-4|TRBD2|TRBJ2-5|.
TGTGCCAGCAGCTTGTCAGAGGGAGGGGAGACCCAGTACTTC
CASSLSEGGETQYF
>TRBV12-5|.|TRBJ2-3|.
TGTGCTAGTGGCCGGGAGCCTAGCACAGATACGCAGTATTTT
CASGREPSTDTQYF
>TRBV19|.|TRBJ2-3|.
TGTGCCAGTAGCCTCTCCAGGTCCCGGTCGGCGCAGTATTTT
CASSLSRSRSAQYF
>TRBV5-4|.|TRBJ2-2|few
TGTGCCAGCAGCTCAGGGGTGGGGTCCGGGGAGCTGTTTTTT
CASSSGVGSGELFF
>TRBV4-2|.|TRBJ2-5|.
TGTGCCAGCAGCCAACGGCGTCGAGAGACCCAGTACTTC
CASSQRRRETQYF
>TRBV2|TRBD1|TRBJ2-7|.
TGTGCCAGCAGTGAGTGGGACAGGGGGCGCGGCGAGCAGTACTTC
CASSEWDRGRGEQYF
>TRBV5-1|TRBD2|TRBJ2-1|.
TGCGCCAGCAGGGCGCTAGCGGGGGACTTAAATGAGCAGTTCTTC
CASRALAGDLNEQFF
>TRBV7-2|TRBD2|TRBJ2-2|.
TGTGCCAGCAGCTTAAGCCTAGCGGGAGGGGCCGGGGAGCTGTTTTTT
CASSLSLAGGAGELFF
>TRBV19|.|TRBJ2-3|.
TGTGCCAGTAGCACATCAGGGGCAGATACGCAGTATTTT
CASSTSGADTQYF
>TRBV5-8|.|TRBJ2-3|.
TGTGCCAGCAGCTTGGCGTTGATGACTAGCACAGATACGCAGTATTTT
CASSLALMTSTDTQYF
>TRBV6-5|.|TRBJ2-1|once
TGTGCCAGCAGTTACTCCCCTCTGGGCAATGAGCAGTTCTTC
CASSYSPLGNEQFF
>TRBV3-1/TRBV3-2|TRBD2|TRBJ2-1|once
TGTGCCAGCAGCCAACTGGGGACTAGCGGGAGAGACTACAATGAGCAGTTCTTC
CASSQLGTSGRDYNEQFF
>TRBV11-2|.|TRBJ1-1|.
TGTGCCAGCAGCCAATGGTCGGTGAACACTGAAGCTTTCTTT
CASSQWSVNTEAFF
>TRBV28|.|TRBJ1-5|.
TGTGCCGCCATGGGGGGGTTCGGGCAGCCCCAGCATTTT
CAAMGGFGQPQHF
>TRBV27|.|TRBJ1-1|.
TGTGCCAGCAGTGCGTACAAAGTGAACACTGAAGCTTTCTTT
CASSAYKVNTEAFF
>TRBV7-2|.|TRBJ2-7|.
TGTGCCAGCAGCCTCCCGGGAGCCGACTCCTACGAGCAGTACTTC
CASSLPGADSYEQYF
>TRBV19|TRBD1|TRBJ1-2|.
TGTGCCAGTAGTATGTCAGGGACAGGATCCAACTATGGCTACACCTTC
CASSMSGTGSNYGYTF
>TRBV27|.|TRBJ2-7|.
TGTGCCAGCAGTTTACGAGGGTACAGGGCCCTCCCCTACGAGCAGTACTTC
CASSLRGYRALPYEQYF
>TRBV5-1|.|TRBJ1-4|once
TGCGCCAGCAGCTCCCACAGGGAGGACGAAAAACTGTTTTTT
CASSSHREDEKLFF
>TRBV7-9|.|TRBJ1-2|.
TGTGCCAGCAGCCCCGGGGAGTATGGCTACACCTTC
CASSPGEYGYTF
>TRBV9|.|TRBJ1-3|once
TGTGCCAGCAGGCAGGGTGTATCTGGAAACACCATATATTTT
CASRQGVSGNTIYF
>TRBV5-1|.|TRBJ2-7|.
TGCGCCAGCAGCTTGACCGGGGCCCGTGGGACCTACGAGCAGTACTTC
CASSLTGARGTYEQYF
>TRBV2|.|TRBJ2-7|.
TGTGCCAGCAGTGAAATTTTCGGGACTTGGCAGTACTTC
CASSEIFGTWQYF